These T cell receptor beta chains were read from a single sample in a study of graft-versus-host responses after intestinal transplantation. Generated by immunoSEQ multiplex PCR, the TCRdb table keeps only in-frame clones and is missing some. This table holds 4,000 to 6,000 clones, about a quarter found once. This sample comprised alloreactive CD4+ T cells from a mixed lymphocyte reaction culture, obtained before transplantation. The receptors stem from a human patient who was an organ donor for intestinal transplantation. The CDR3 runs from the conserved cysteine through the conserved F or W. A D gene is named only where the DNA matches it firmly. For some rows the clone size is stated as once, few or many, or as a class when expanded; others skip it.

clone size,D gene,J gene,V gene,CDR3 protein,CDR3 DNA
medium-sized,NA,TRBJ1-5,TRBV4-1,CASSLNGQRNQPQHF,TGCGCCAGCAGCCTGAATGGGCAGAGAAATCAGCCCCAGCATTTT
few,NA,TRBJ2-2,TRBV9,CASSYEYQAGELFF,TGTGCCAGCAGCTACGAGTACCAGGCCGGGGAGCTGTTTTTT
NA,NA,TRBJ2-7,TRBV18,CASSPSVGQGGTRQYF,TGTGCCAGCTCACCAAGCGTGGGCCAGGGCGGTACGCGGCAGTACTTC
few,TRBD2,TRBJ2-2,TRBV2,CASSLAGIDTGELFF,TGTGCCAGCAGCCTAGCGGGAATTGACACCGGGGAGCTGTTTTTT
NA,TRBD2,TRBJ2-3,TRBV5-1,CASSLLAGVGGTDTQYF,TGCGCCAGCAGCTTACTAGCGGGGGTTGGTGGTACAGATACGCAGTATTTT
medium-sized,NA,TRBJ2-7,TRBV21-1,CASSRTRDSIYEQYF,TGTGCCAGCAGCAGAACCAGGGACAGTATCTACGAGCAGTACTTC
NA,TRBD1,TRBJ2-7,TRBV7-9,CASSQDPTGTGGIVQYF,TGTGCCAGCAGCCAAGACCCGACCGGGACAGGGGGTATTGTACAGTACTTC
medium-sized,TRBD2,TRBJ2-2,TRBV9,CASSVAGGGHTGELFF,TGTGCCAGCAGCGTAGCTGGGGGAGGGCACACCGGGGAGCTGTTTTTT
few,NA,TRBJ1-1,TRBV29-1,CSDIEAFF,TGCAGCGACATCGAAGCTTTCTTT
NA,TRBD2,TRBJ2-3,TRBV4-2,CASSQAWGSGSQDTQYF,TGTGCCAGCAGCCAAGCATGGGGTAGCGGGTCCCAGGATACGCAGTATTTT
NA,NA,TRBJ2-3,TRBV5-1,CASRGTGLPTDTQYF,TGCGCCAGCAGGGGCACGGGACTCCCCACAGATACGCAGTATTTT
NA,NA,TRBJ2-1,TRBV4-1,CASSQDEVYNEQFF,TGCGCCAGCAGCCAAGATGAGGTCTACAATGAGCAGTTCTTC
NA,NA,TRBJ2-3,TRBV18,CASSLITDTQYF,TGTGCCAGCTCCCTTATCACAGATACGCAGTATTTT
NA,NA,TRBJ1-1,TRBV7-9,CASSLQGNTEAFF,TGTGCCAGCAGCTTACAGGGGAACACTGAAGCTTTCTTT
few,NA,TRBJ2-4,TRBV12-5,CASGTTGPKNIQYF,TGTGCTAGTGGGACGACAGGTCCCAAAAACATTCAGTACTTC
NA,NA,TRBJ1-1,TRBV4-2,CASSQLQIGRGNTEAFF,TGTGCCAGCAGCCAATTGCAAATTGGGAGGGGCAACACTGAAGCTTTCTTT
NA,TRBD1,TRBJ1-3,TRBV9,CASSVTWDRENTIYF,TGTGCCAGCAGCGTAACCTGGGACAGGGAGAACACCATATATTTT
NA,NA,TRBJ1-4,TRBV19,CATRGHPEKLFF,TGTGCCACCCGAGGCCACCCTGAAAAACTGTTTTTT
NA,NA,TRBJ2-7,TRBV4-1,CASSPIRGRPYEQYF,TGCGCCAGCAGCCCTATCCGGGGGAGACCCTACGAGCAGTACTTC
NA,TRBD1,TRBJ1-3,TRBV10-3,CAISEGQGKGNTIYF,TGTGCCATCAGTGAGGGACAGGGCAAAGGAAACACCATATATTTT
medium-sized,NA,TRBJ1-2,TRBV10-2,CASRGGAYGYTF,TGCGCCAGCAGGGGAGGGGCCTATGGCTACACCTTC
medium-sized,TRBD1,TRBJ2-7,TRBV6-5,CASSYGTGVYEQYF,TGTGCCAGCAGTTACGGGACAGGGGTCTACGAGCAGTACTTC
few,TRBD2,TRBJ2-3,TRBV28,CASSSRTSGLTTDTQYF,TGTGCCAGCAGTTCAAGGACTAGCGGGCTTACAACAGATACGCAGTATTTT
NA,NA,TRBJ2-7,TRBV4-2,CASSQGGGTLIYEQYF,TGTGCCAGCAGCCAAGGAGGAGGAACCTTGATATACGAGCAGTACTTC